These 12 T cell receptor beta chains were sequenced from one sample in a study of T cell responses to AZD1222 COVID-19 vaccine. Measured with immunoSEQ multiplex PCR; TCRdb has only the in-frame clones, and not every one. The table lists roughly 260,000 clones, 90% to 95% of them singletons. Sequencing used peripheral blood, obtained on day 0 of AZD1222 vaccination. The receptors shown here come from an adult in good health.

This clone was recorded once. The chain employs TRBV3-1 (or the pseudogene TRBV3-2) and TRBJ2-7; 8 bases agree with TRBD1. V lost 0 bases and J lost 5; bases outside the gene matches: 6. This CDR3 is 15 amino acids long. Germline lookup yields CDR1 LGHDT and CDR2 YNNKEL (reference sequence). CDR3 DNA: TGTGCCAGCAGCCAAGACACAGGGGGAGGAAACGAGCAGTACTTC. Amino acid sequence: CASSQDTGGGNEQYF.

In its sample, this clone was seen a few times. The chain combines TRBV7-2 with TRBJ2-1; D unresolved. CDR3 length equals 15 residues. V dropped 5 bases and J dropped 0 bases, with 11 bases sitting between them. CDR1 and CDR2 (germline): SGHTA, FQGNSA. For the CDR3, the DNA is TGTGCCAGCAGCGTACGTGGGAACTCCTACAATGAGCAGTTCTTC. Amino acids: CASSVRGNSYNEQFF.

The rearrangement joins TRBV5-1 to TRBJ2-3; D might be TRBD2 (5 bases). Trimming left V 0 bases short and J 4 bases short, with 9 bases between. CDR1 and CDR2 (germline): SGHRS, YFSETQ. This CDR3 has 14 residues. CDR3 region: CASSLGGSADTQYF. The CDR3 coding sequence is TGCGCCAGCAGCTTGGGTGGTAGCGCAGATACGCAGTATTTT.

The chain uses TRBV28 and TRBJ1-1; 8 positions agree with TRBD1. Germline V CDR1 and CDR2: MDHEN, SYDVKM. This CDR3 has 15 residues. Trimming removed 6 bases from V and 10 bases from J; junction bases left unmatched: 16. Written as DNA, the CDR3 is TGTGCCAGCAGAAACAGGGGGGTTCGGGATGCCGGAGCTTTCTTT. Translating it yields CASRNRGVRDAGAFF.

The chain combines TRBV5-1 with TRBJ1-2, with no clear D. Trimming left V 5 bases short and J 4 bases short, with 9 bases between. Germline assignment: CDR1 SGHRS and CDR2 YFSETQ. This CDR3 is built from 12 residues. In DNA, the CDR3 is TGCGCCAGCAGAGGAAATCGCTATGGCTACACCTTC. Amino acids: CASRGNRYGYTF.

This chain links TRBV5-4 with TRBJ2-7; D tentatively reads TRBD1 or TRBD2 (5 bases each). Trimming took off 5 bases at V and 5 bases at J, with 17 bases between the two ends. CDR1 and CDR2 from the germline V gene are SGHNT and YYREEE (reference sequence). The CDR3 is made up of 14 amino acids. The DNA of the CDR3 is TGTGCCAGCAGTCCTGACAGCGGTCGGGACGAGCAGTACTTC. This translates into CASSPDSGRDEQYF.

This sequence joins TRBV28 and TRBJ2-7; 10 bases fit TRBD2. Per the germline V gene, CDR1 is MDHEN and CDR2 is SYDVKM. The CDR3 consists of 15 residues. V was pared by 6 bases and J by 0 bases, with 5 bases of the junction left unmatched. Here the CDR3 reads CASRSGLALSYEQYF. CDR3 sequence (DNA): TGTGCCAGCAGATCGGGACTAGCGCTCTCCTACGAGCAGTACTTC.

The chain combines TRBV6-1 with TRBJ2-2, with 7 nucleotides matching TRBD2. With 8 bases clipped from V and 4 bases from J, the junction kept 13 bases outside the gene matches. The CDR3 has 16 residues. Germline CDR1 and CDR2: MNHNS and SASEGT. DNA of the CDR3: TGTGCCAGCTGTGCCGGGGGGAGTCTGGTCACCGGGGAGCTGTTTTTT. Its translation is CASCAGGSLVTGELFF.

This CDR3 is CASSEPSGGADTQYF. The CDR3 DNA reads as TGCGCCAGCAGCGAACCTAGCGGGGGAGCAGATACGCAGTATTTT. The chain is built from TRBV4-1 and TRBJ2-3; 10 bases fit TRBD2. CDR1 is MGHRA and CDR2 is YSYEKL in the germline V gene. V was clipped by 5 bases and J by 4 bases; unmatched bases: 6. The CDR3 totals 15 residues.

DNA of the CDR3: TGCAGCGTTGGCCTAGCCGGCCGGGACGGCTCCTACGAGCAGTACTTC. It is translated as CSVGLAGRDGSYEQYF. The chain has TRBV29-1 and TRBJ2-7; perhaps D is TRBD1 or TRBD2 (5 bases each). Germline-derived CDR1 and CDR2 are SQVTM and ANQGSEA. Deletions cut 4 bases from V and 0 bases from J, with 19 bases between. The length of the CDR3 is 16 residues.

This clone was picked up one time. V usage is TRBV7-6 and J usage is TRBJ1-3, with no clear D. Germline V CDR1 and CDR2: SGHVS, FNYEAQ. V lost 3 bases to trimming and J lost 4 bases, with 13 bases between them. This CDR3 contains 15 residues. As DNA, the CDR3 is TGTGCCAGCAGCTTCGGACCAAGTCCAGGAAACACCATATATTTT. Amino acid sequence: CASSFGPSPGNTIYF.

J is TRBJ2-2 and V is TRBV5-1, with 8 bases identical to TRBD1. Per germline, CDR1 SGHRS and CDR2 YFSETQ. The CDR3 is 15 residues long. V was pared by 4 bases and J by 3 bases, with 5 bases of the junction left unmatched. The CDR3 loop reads CASSLDRADTGELFF. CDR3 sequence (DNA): TGCGCCAGCAGCCTGGACAGGGCGGACACCGGGGAGCTGTTTTTT.